These T cell receptor beta chains were read from a single sample in a study of regulatory T cells in long-lasting Graves disease. TCRdb fed the multiplex PCR reads into MiXCR, producing one record per CDR3 protein. This sample carries under 400,000 distinct CDR3 sequences, over 15% of them seen once, and the ten largest clones take roughly 29%. The data also belong to a second study, concerning T cells in Graves' hyperthyroidism and ophthalmopathy.

The sample was peripheral blood mononuclear cells (PBMCs), taken at new diagnosis, from a patient treated with antithyroid drugs. Receptor source: a man in his forties with Graves disease. CDR3s include the opening cysteine and the closing phenylalanine or tryptophan. D genes are given only for firm matches. Clone sizes are given selectively: once, few, many, or a class where the clone is expanded.

v_gene,d_gene,j_gene,abundance,CDR3aa,CDR3nt
TRBV20-1,.,TRBJ2-7,.,CSASIKFGQYF,TGCAGTGCTAGCATAAAGTTTGGGCAGTACTTC
TRBV5-1,.,TRBJ1-1,many,CASSLGSGGTEAFF,TGCGCCAGCAGCTTGGGAAGTGGGGGAACTGAAGCTTTCTTT
TRBV18,.,TRBJ1-4,.,CASSPSRGRYNEKLFF,TGTGCCAGCTCACCCTCGCGGGGTCGGTACAATGAAAAACTGTTTTTT
TRBV5-1,TRBD1,TRBJ1-1,many,CASSPDRVDTEAFF,TGCGCCAGCAGCCCGGACAGGGTAGACACTGAAGCTTTCTTT
TRBV5-1,TRBD1,TRBJ1-4,.,CASSLVQGNEKLFF,TGCGCCAGCAGCTTGGTACAGGGGAATGAAAAACTGTTTTTT
TRBV9,.,TRBJ2-5,few,CASSHRGDLYETQYF,TGTGCCAGCAGTCATAGGGGGGATTTATACGAGACCCAGTACTTC
TRBV7-2,TRBD2,TRBJ2-3,.,CASSPRTSGRLSTDTQYF,TGTGCCAGCAGCCCGCGGACTAGCGGGAGGCTGAGCACAGATACGCAGTATTTT
TRBV10-3,TRBD2,TRBJ2-3,.,CAISRETSGGNRADTQYF,TGTGCCATCAGCCGCGAGACTAGCGGGGGGAACCGGGCAGATACGCAGTATTTT
TRBV27,.,TRBJ2-5,.,CASSLRRRETQYF,TGTGCCAGCAGTTTAAGACGGAGGGAGACCCAGTACTTC
TRBV6-1,.,TRBJ1-6,.,CASKGSPLHF,TGTGCCAGCAAGGGGTCACCCCTCCACTTT
TRBV28,TRBD2,TRBJ2-3,many,CASTGTSGGSHSPTDTQYF,TGTGCCAGCACCGGAACCAGCGGGGGGTCCCATTCCCCCACAGATACGCAGTATTTT
TRBV6-5,.,TRBJ1-5,many,CASSLSSWYSNQPQHF,TGTGCCAGCAGTTTGAGCAGTTGGTATAGCAATCAGCCCCAGCATTTT
TRBV7-2,.,TRBJ2-3,many,CASSLALGADTQYF,TGTGCCAGCAGCTTAGCATTGGGGGCAGATACGCAGTATTTT
TRBV4-3,TRBD1,TRBJ2-7,few,CASSQVRAGGSYEQYF,TGCGCCAGCAGCCAAGTAAGAGCAGGGGGCTCCTACGAGCAGTACTTC
TRBV4-1,.,TRBJ2-6,once,CASSQIQGRGHSGANVLTF,TGCGCCAGCAGCCAAATTCAGGGAAGAGGCCACTCTGGGGCCAACGTCCTGACTTTC
TRBV11-2,.,TRBJ1-1,few,CASSKRGGLHLLFRSEAFF,TGTGCCAGCAGCAAGAGGGGGGGGCTTCACTTATTATTTAGGTCTGAAGCTTTCTTT
TRBV9,.,TRBJ2-2,.,CASSVAPGGNTGELFF,TGTGCCAGCAGCGTAGCTCCCGGGGGGAACACCGGGGAGCTGTTTTTT
TRBV5-1,TRBD2,TRBJ2-2,.,CASSPRTSSRNTGELFF,TGCGCCAGCAGCCCCAGGACTAGCAGCCGGAACACCGGGGAGCTGTTTTTT
TRBV27,.,TRBJ2-2,many,CASSLYGTNTGELFF,TGTGCCAGCAGTTTATACGGCACGAACACCGGGGAGCTGTTTTTT
TRBV28,.,TRBJ1-4,many,CASSPGPRENEKLFF,TGTGCCAGCAGTCCGGGGCCAAGAGAAAATGAAAAACTGTTTTTT
TRBV10-3,.,TRBJ2-3,.,CAISAAARNTQYF,TGTGCCATCAGTGCCGCCGCACGGAATACGCAGTATTTT
TRBV27,.,TRBJ1-3,few,CASRRASGNTIYF,TGTGCCAGCAGAAGGGCATCGGGAAACACCATATATTTT
TRBV20-1,TRBD1,TRBJ2-7,.,CSAETDRGEQYF,TGCAGTGCCGAGACCGACAGGGGCGAGCAGTACTTC
TRBV18,.,TRBJ1-2,.,CASSPAARAYGYTF,TGTGCCAGCTCACCAGCCGCCAGGGCTTATGGCTACACCTTC
TRBV2,.,TRBJ2-7,many,CASLFMNEGGKKQYF,TGTGCCAGTTTATTTATGAATGAAGGGGGGAAGAAGCAGTACTTC
TRBV29-1,.,TRBJ2-5,.,CSGWTAQETQYF,TGCAGCGGGTGGACGGCTCAAGAGACCCAGTACTTC
TRBV7-3,.,TRBJ2-3,.,CASCLGVTSTDTQYF,TGTGCCAGCTGCCTGGGGGTTACTAGCACAGATACGCAGTATTTT
TRBV6-5,.,TRBJ1-1,.,CASSYHQGRGTEAFF,TGTGCCAGCAGTTACCATCAGGGCCGGGGCACTGAAGCTTTCTTT
TRBV25-1,TRBD2,TRBJ2-1,few,CASMGGRAYNEQFF,TGTGCCAGCATGGGAGGGAGGGCCTACAATGAGCAGTTCTTC
TRBV4-3,.,TRBJ2-3,few,CASSQGPLDTQYF,TGCGCCAGCAGCCAAGGCCCGCTAGATACGCAGTATTTT
TRBV9,.,TRBJ1-1,few,CASSVVGVSTEAFF,TGTGCCAGCAGCGTAGTAGGGGTCAGCACTGAAGCTTTCTTT
TRBV5-1,.,TRBJ1-2,.,CASSLDGRLPYGYTF,TGTGCCAGCAGCTTGGATGGCAGGCTCCCCTATGGCTACACCTTC
TRBV18,.,TRBJ1-5,many,CASSPSSPNSNQPQHF,TGTGCCAGCTCACCTAGTTCGCCGAATAGCAATCAGCCCCAGCATTTT
TRBV28,.,TRBJ2-7,many,CASSHHYEQYF,TGTGCCAGCAGTCACCACTACGAGCAGTACTTC
TRBV12-3/TRBV12-4,.,TRBJ1-2,.,CASSLRGYSGGYTF,TGTGCCAGCAGTTTGAGAGGATACTCGGGCGGCTACACCTTC
TRBV11-2,.,TRBJ2-3,many,CASSLGLLGPDTQYF,TGTGCCAGCAGCTTAGGGTTATTGGGGCCAGATACGCAGTATTTT
TRBV6-2/TRBV6-3,TRBD1,TRBJ1-5,many,CATRDRGSVGNQPQHF,TGTGCCACCAGGGACAGGGGAAGTGTTGGCAATCAGCCCCAGCATTTT
TRBV4-1,.,TRBJ2-7,many,CASSLLGETHEQYF,TGCGCCAGCAGCCTGTTAGGCGAAACCCACGAGCAGTACTTC
TRBV6-5,TRBD2,TRBJ2-1,many,CASSYSTSGGYNEQFF,TGTGCCAGCAGTTACTCGACTAGCGGGGGGTACAATGAGCAGTTCTTC
TRBV14,.,TRBJ1-4,.,CASSRRAGEGDEKLFF,TGTGCCAGCAGCCGCCGAGCAGGGGAAGGGGATGAAAAACTGTTTTTT
TRBV2,.,TRBJ2-7,many,CASRGNTYEQYF,TGTGCCAGCAGGGGGAATACCTACGAGCAGTACTTC